A selection of T cell receptor beta chains follows, all from one sample in a study of CD8+CD57+ T cells in acquired aplastic anemia. TCRdb re-analysed the reads in MiXCR, keeping a single row per CDR3 protein. The sample lists about 190,000 distinct CDR3 sequences, 54% occurring once. Material: sorted CD4+, CD8+, or CD8+CD57+ T cells (not recorded which) from PBMCs. The receptor set was obtained from a human donor in good health, serving as a control. Both conserved end residues are part of each CDR3. The D gene is left open where the match is weak. Some rows have no size entry. The others give once, few or many, or a class for an expanded clone.

cdr3_aa cdr3_nt clone_size j_call d_call v_call
CSALREFNTEAFF TGCAGCGCGTTGCGAGAGTTTAACACTGAAGCTTTCTTT NA TRBJ1-1 NA TRBV29-1
CAISGQVNTEAFF TGTGCCATCAGTGGTCAGGTGAACACTGAAGCTTTCTTT NA TRBJ1-1 NA TRBV10-1
CASSLAGEAGDSYEQYF TGTGCCAGCAGCTTAGCGGGGGAAGCGGGGGATAGCTACGAGCAGTACTTC NA TRBJ2-7 TRBD2 TRBV7-4
CASKGSLNQPQHF TGTGCCAGTAAAGGCAGTCTCAATCAGCCCCAGCATTTT NA TRBJ1-5 NA TRBV19
CAISAATSGTSGKETQYF TGTGCCATCAGTGCCGCAACCTCCGGGACTAGTGGCAAAGAGACCCAGTACTTC NA TRBJ2-5 TRBD2 TRBV10-3
CASSMAGGPYEQYF TGTGCCAGTAGTATGGCAGGGGGCCCCTACGAGCAGTACTTC NA TRBJ2-7 TRBD1 TRBV19
CASSGTGSYEQYF TGCGCCAGCAGCGGGACAGGGTCCTACGAGCAGTATTTC NA TRBJ2-7 TRBD1 TRBV5-1
CASSPYTDRGPYGYTF TGTGCCAGCAGCCCCTACACGGACAGGGGTCCTTATGGCTACACCTTC many TRBJ1-2 TRBD1 TRBV3-1
CASSVRGAVFYNEQSF TGTGCCAGTAGTGTCAGGGGGGCGGTATTCTACAATGAGCAGTCCTTC NA TRBJ2-1 NA TRBV19
CASSASGGDEQYF TGTGCCAGCAGTGCTAGTGGCGGCGACGAGCAGTACTTC few TRBJ2-7 NA TRBV7-9
CASSLDSPYNEQFF TGTGCCAGCAGCTTAGACTCTCCCTACAATGAGCAGTTCTTC NA TRBJ2-1 NA TRBV7-6
CASSLDLQGANSPLHF TGTGCCAGCAGCTTAGACCTACAGGGTGCGAATTCACCCCTCCACTTT many TRBJ1-6 NA TRBV7-6
CASKDGSTGVFNYGYTF TGTGCCAGCAAAGATGGCTCCACGGGAGTCTTTAACTATGGCTACACCTTC many TRBJ1-2 NA TRBV10-3
CASSLYGTSGGYPETQYF TGCGCCAGCAGCTTGTATGGGACTAGCGGGGGGTATCCGGAGACCCAGTACTTC few TRBJ2-5 TRBD2 TRBV5-1
CAISGGTGEDSPLHFGYEKQFF NA NA TRBJ1-4 NA TRBV10-3
CAISEVAPPGGRKPQHF TGTGCCATCAGTGAAGTAGCACCTCCCGGGGGCAGGAAGCCCCAGCATTTT many TRBJ1-5 NA TRBV10-3
CASSFGTSFDTRYF TGCGCCAGCAGCTTCGGGACTAGCTTCGATACGCGGTATTTT few TRBJ2-3 TRBD2 TRBV5-1
CSARGDGLNTEALF TGCAGTGCTAGAGGCGACGGGTTGAACACTGAAGCTCTCTTT NA TRBJ1-1 NA TRBV20-1
CASSLFRDIEGYTF TGTGCCAGCAGCCTTTTTAGGGACATCGAAGGCTACACCTTC NA TRBJ1-2 NA TRBV7-2
CSARGSYGYTF TGCAGTGCTAGGGGATCCTATGGCTACACCTTC NA TRBJ1-2 NA TRBV20-1
CASSLGLAGGLGDTQYF TGTGCCAGCAGCTTAGGCCTAGCGGGGGGGCTGGGAGATACGCAGTATTTT few TRBJ2-3 TRBD2 TRBV7-8
CASSESNRDRRNQPQHF TGCGCCAGCAGTGAGTCGAATAGGGACAGGCGCAATCAGCCCCAGCATTTT NA TRBJ1-5 TRBD1 TRBV10-2
CASSFGSTDTQYF TGCGCCAGCAGCTTTGGGTCCACAGATACGCAGTATTTT NA TRBJ2-3 NA TRBV5-1
CASSLDSLTYEQYF TGTGCCAGCAGCTTAGACAGCCTTACCTACGAGCAGTACTTC many TRBJ2-7 NA TRBV11-2
CASGKTGREAQYF TGTGCCAGCGGCAAGACAGGGCGGGAGGCCCAGTACTTC NA TRBJ2-5 NA TRBV2
CATSSLAGTDTQYF TGTGCCACCAGCAGTCTAGCGGGAACAGATACGCAGTATTTT NA TRBJ2-3 TRBD2 TRBV15
CASSPQRGEQFF TGTGCCAGCAGCCCTCAACGGGGTGAGCAGTTCTTC many TRBJ2-1 NA TRBV7-2
CASSRRTGFDEQFF TGCGCCAGCAGCCGCCGGACAGGGTTCGATGAGCAGTTCTTC once TRBJ2-1 TRBD1 TRBV5-1
CASSSGGAPDTQYF TGTGCCAGCAGTAGCGGGGGGGCCCCAGATACGCAGTATTTT many TRBJ2-3 TRBD2 TRBV6-1
CASSLGEADTQYF TGTGCCAGCAGCTTGGGGGAGGCAGATACGCAGTATTTT many TRBJ2-3 NA TRBV5-8
CSVEASQGARTGELFF TGCAGCGTTGAAGCCTCACAGGGGGCGCGCACCGGGGAGCTGTTTTTT NA TRBJ2-2 TRBD1 TRBV29-1